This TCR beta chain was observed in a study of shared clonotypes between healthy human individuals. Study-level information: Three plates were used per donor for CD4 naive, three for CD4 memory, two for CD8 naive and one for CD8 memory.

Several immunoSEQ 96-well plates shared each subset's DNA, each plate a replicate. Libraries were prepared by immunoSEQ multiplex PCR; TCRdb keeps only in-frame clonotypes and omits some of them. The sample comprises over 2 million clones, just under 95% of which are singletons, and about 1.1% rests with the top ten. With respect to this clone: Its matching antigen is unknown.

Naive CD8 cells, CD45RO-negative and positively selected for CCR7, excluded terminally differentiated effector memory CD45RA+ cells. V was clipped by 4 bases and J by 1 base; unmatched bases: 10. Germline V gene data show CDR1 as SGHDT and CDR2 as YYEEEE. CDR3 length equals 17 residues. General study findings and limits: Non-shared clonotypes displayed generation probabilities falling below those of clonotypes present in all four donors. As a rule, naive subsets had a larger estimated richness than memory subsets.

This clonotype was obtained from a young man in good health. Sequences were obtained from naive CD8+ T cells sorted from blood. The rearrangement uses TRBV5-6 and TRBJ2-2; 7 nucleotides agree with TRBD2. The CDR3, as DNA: TGTGCCAGCAGCGAAGTTTGGGAGGGATTGAACACCGGGGAGCTGTTTTTT. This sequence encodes CASSEVWEGLNTGELFF. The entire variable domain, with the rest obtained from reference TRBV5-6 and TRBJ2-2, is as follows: DAGVTQSPTHLIKTRGQQVTLRCSPKSGHDTVSWYQQALGQGPQFIFQYYEEEERQRGNFPDRFSGHQFPNYSSELNVNALLLGDSALYLCASSEVWEGLNTGELFFGEGSRLTVL.